The source of this T cell receptor beta chain is a study of cytomegalovirus exposure and HLA in healthy donors. Findings and limits, study-wide: Among the CMV-associated chains, three were confirmed in vitro as specific for CMV antigens. The analysis excluded some indistinguishable V segments, including TRBV6-2 and TRBV6-3. Links to common viral pathogens appeared, in a later analysis, for several of the most significant clusters.

This CDR3 comprises 13 residues. CDR1 MGHRA and CDR2 YSYEKL come from the germline V gene. V trimming: 8 bases; J trimming: 5 bases; junction bases outside the gene matches: 5. This clone was seen a few times. What it binds is not known. Researchers ran the PCR with 60 Vbeta and 13 Jbeta primers. Produced via immunoSEQ multiplex PCR; TCRdb's table is partial and in-frame only. This table holds 170,000 or so clones, about 80% found once. Donors likely had unrecorded immune exposures despite being nominally healthy when sampled. This sequence joins TRBV4-1 and TRBJ2-3; 9 bases agree with TRBD1. Sequences were obtained from PBMCs. This sequence originates from a man aged 30-40 years in good health and CMV-seropositive. CDR3 loop: CASAGQGGDTQYF. The CDR3 DNA follows: TGCGCCAGCGCGGGACAGGGTGGAGATACGCAGTATTTT.